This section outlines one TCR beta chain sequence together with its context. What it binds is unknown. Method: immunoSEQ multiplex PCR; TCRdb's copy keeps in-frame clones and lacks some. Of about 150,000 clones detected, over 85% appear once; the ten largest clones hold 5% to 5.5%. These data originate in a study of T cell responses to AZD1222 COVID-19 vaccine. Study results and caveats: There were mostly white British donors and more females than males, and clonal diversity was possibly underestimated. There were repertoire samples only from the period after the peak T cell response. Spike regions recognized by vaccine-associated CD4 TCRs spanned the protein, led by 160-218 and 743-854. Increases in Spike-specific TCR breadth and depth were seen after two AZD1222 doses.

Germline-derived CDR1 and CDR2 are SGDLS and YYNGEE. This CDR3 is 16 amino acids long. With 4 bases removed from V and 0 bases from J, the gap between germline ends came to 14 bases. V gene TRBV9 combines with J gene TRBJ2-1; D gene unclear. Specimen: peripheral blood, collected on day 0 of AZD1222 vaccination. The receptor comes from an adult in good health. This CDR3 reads CASSPLSRNSYNEQFF. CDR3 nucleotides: TGTGCCAGCAGCCCCCTTAGCCGGAACTCCTACAATGAGCAGTTCTTC.